What follows are 5 T cell receptor beta chains derived from one specimen sequenced in a study of blood T cell repertoires in COVID-19. The table came from immunoSEQ multiplex PCR; TCRdb's copy has only in-frame clones and leaves some out. Of about 150,000 clones listed, 82% were seen once; the top ten hold 13% to 15%. Material for sequencing was peripheral blood. These receptor sequences come from a human donor with acute or convalescent COVID-19. The donor label of this sample is uncertain.

A note on this clone: At one end the junction does not follow the germline gene, possibly because of a read error. This chain joins TRBV2 and TRBJ1-2; TRBD1 matches at 8 bases. The CDR3 runs 11 residues. Germline assignment: CDR1 SNHLY and CDR2 FYNNEI. CDR3 nucleotides: TGTGCCAGCAGTGAATACCCGGGACAGGCCTTC. It translates to CASSEYPGQAF.

The chain uses TRBV7-2 and TRBJ2-3, with 8 positions matching TRBD2. V lost 2 bases, J lost 6 bases, and 10 bases stayed unmatched. There are 16 residues in the CDR3. Germline V CDR1 and CDR2: SGHTA, FQGNSA. CDR3 bases: TGTGCCAGCAGCTTACGGCCAGCGGGAGCTTCGGATACGCAGTATTTT. Residues: CASSLRPAGASDTQYF.

The V and J genes are TRBV30 and TRBJ2-3, with TRBD1 as a possible D gene (8 bases). This CDR3 is built from 15 residues. The V end was cut by 4 bases, the J end by 3 bases, with 17 bases between. CDR1 is GTSNPN and CDR2 is SVGIG in the germline V gene (reference sequence). In DNA, the CDR3 is TGTGCCTGGATTCAACAGGGGGGGTTGACAGATACGCAGTATTTT. Translated: CAWIQQGGLTDTQYF.

CDR3 sequence (DNA): TGTGCCAGTAGTAATCGTAACAACAGGGATTCTAATGAAAAACTGTTTTTT. Encoded protein: CASSNRNNRDSNEKLFF. The rearrangement links TRBV19 to TRBJ1-4; maybe TRBD1 (6 bases). V was trimmed by 4 bases and J by 3 bases, leaving 18 bases between them. Germline-derived CDR1 and CDR2 are LNHDA and SQIVND (reference sequence). The CDR3 loop spans 17 amino acids.

This chain links TRBV2 with TRBJ1-5; no reliable D call. The germline V gene has CDR1 SNHLY and CDR2 FYNNEI. The V end lost 4 bases, the J end lost 1 base, and 8 bases lay between the germline ends. The CDR3 has 14 residues. This CDR3 reads CASSVAFSNQPQHF. The DNA of the CDR3 is TGTGCCAGCAGTGTGGCATTCAGCAATCAGCCCCAGCATTTT.